Below, 29 T cell receptor beta chains from the same sample are listed, as sequenced in a study of CD8+ T cells in alopecia areata. Treatment given: oral pan-JAK inhibitor, 5-10 mg twice daily. The sequencing template was cDNA reverse transcribed from extracted RNA. Libraries were prepared by immunoSEQ multiplex PCR; TCRdb keeps only in-frame clonotypes and omits some of them. Here the sample spans hundreds of thousands of clones, about three fifths being singletons. This specimen was CD4+ T cells sorted from blood, taken at week 52, from a patient treated with tofacitinib. Receptors originate from a human donor with alopecia areata.

This clone was observed a handful of times. This chain joins TRBV7-2 and TRBJ2-1; the match to TRBD2 covers 10 bases. Germline V gives CDR1 SGHTA, CDR2 FQGNSA. V shed 4 bases and J 3 bases; nucleotides not matched to a gene: 6. The length of the CDR3 is 16 residues. For the CDR3, the DNA is TGTGCCAGCAGCTCCAGCGGGGGGGCAGTCTACAATGAGCAGTTCTTC. As protein: CASSSSGGAVYNEQFF.

The gene calls are TRBV9 and TRBJ2-7; D not certain. Germline CDR1 reads SGDLS; CDR2 reads YYNGEE. This CDR3 has 13 residues. Trimming cost V 4 bases and J 5 bases, with 13 bases left between them. CDR3 DNA sequence: TGTGCCAGCAGCAGGAAAGGGTCGGACGAGCAGTACTTC. It specifies CASSRKGSDEQYF.

This clone was seen only a few times. The chain joins TRBV27 to TRBJ1-5; D gene unclear. V dropped 7 bases and J dropped 4 bases, with 8 bases sitting between them. The CDR3 is 12 residues long. CDR1 is MNHEY and CDR2 is SMNVEV in the germline V gene (reference sequence). CDR3 DNA: TGTGCCAGCAAGTCGAAGAATCAGCCCCAGCATTTT. Translating it yields CASKSKNQPQHF.

The J gene is TRBJ2-5, the V gene TRBV7-9; D uncertain. Germline values: CDR1 SEHNR, CDR2 FQNEAQ (reference sequence). The CDR3 is 13 amino acids. V was clipped by 3 bases and J by 2 bases, with 7 bases between them. In nucleotides, the CDR3 is TGTGCCAGCAGCTTGGGCGGTCAAGAGACCCAGTACTTC. This encodes CASSLGGQETQYF.

The chain combines TRBV6-5 with TRBJ2-5; D may be TRBD1 (5 bases). The CDR3 has 12 amino acids. CDR1 is MNHEY and CDR2 is SVGAGI in the germline V gene. Trimming removed 10 bases at V and 7 bases at J, with 16 bases between. CDR3 residues: CATTEGAVTQYF. For the CDR3, the DNA is TGTGCCACCACGGAAGGGGCAGTGACCCAGTACTTC.

The rearrangement joins TRBV7-8 to TRBJ2-1, with D possibly matching TRBD1 (5 bases). The CDR3 spans 15 residues. V was pared by 1 base and J by 9 bases, with 16 bases between. Germline V gene lookup returns CDR1 SGHVS and CDR2 FQNEAQ. Here the CDR3 reads CASSLEDHPRGEQFF. The DNA for the CDR3 is TGTGCCAGCAGCTTAGAAGACCACCCTAGGGGTGAGCAGTTCTTC.

J is TRBJ1-6 and V is TRBV7-9, with a possible D match to TRBD1 (5 bases). The CDR3 length is 13 residues. The germline V gene has CDR1 SEHNR and CDR2 FQNEAQ (reference sequence). V shed 7 bases and J shed 10 bases, with 14 bases lying between them. This CDR3 is CASIPVGDSPLHF. The CDR3, as DNA: TGTGCCAGCATCCCCGTCGGGGACTCACCCCTCCACTTT. Full variable domain (remainder filled in from reference TRBV7-9 and TRBJ1-6): DTGVSQNPRHKITKRGQNVTFRCDPISEHNRLYWYRQTLGQGPEFLTYFQNEAQLEKSRLLSDRFSAERPKGSFSTLEIQRTEQGDSAMYLCASIPVGDSPLHFGNGTRLTVT.

This chain connects TRBV30 to TRBJ2-7; D not certain. Germline V gene sequence: CDR1 GTSNPN, CDR2 SVGIG (reference sequence). Deletions cut 0 bases from V and 4 bases from J, with 10 bases between. This CDR3 spans 13 amino acids. The CDR3 bases are TGTGCCTGGAGTGTGGGATCTACTTACGAGCAGTACTTC. It yields the protein CAWSVGSTYEQYF.

This clone has just one count. V and J are TRBV4-1 and TRBJ1-1; no definite D call. CDR3 size: 15 residues. Trimming left V 0 bases short and J 7 bases short, with 15 bases between. Looked up from germline, CDR1 is MGHRA and CDR2 is YSYEKL. CDR3 region: CASSQDHGREFEAFF. CDR3 DNA sequence: TGCGCCAGCAGCCAAGACCACGGGAGGGAATTTGAAGCTTTCTTT.

This clone occurred a few times. This chain uses TRBV29-1 with TRBJ2-7, with TRBD1 identical over 10 bases. The germline gives CDR1 SQVTM, CDR2 ANQGSEA. J lost 3 bases, V lost 6 bases, and 14 bases had no gene match. There are 16 residues in the CDR3. CDR3 loop: CSVWPDPGTGDYEQYF. The CDR3 coding sequence is TGCAGCGTCTGGCCAGACCCCGGGACAGGGGACTACGAGCAGTACTTC.

In this sample, this clone turned up a few times. The V gene is TRBV7-9, the J gene TRBJ1-6; D possibly corresponds to TRBD1 (5 bases). This CDR3 contains 13 residues. Trimming cost V 2 bases and J 10 bases, with 9 bases left between them. CDR1 is SEHNR and CDR2 is FQNEAQ in the germline V gene (reference sequence). CDR3 amino acids: CASSLMGESPLHF. As DNA, the CDR3 is TGTGCCAGCAGCTTAATGGGGGAGTCACCCCTCCACTTT.

The chain couples TRBV15 to TRBJ2-1; no reliable D call. Germline assignment: CDR1 LNHNV and CDR2 YYDKDF (reference sequence). The CDR3 covers 13 residues. The V end was cut by 0 bases, the J end by 10 bases, with 10 bases between. CDR3 bases: TGTGCCACCAGCAGAGATCCCATTGGGGAGCAGTTCTTC. Translating gives CATSRDPIGEQFF.

The chain is built from TRBV5-1 and TRBJ1-1, with D perhaps TRBD1 (5 bases). CDR1 SGHRS and CDR2 YFSETQ come from the germline V gene. V lost 7 bases and J lost 0, with 13 bases in between. The CDR3 consists of 14 residues. The CDR3: CASGSGWMNTEAFF. Here the CDR3 DNA reads TGCGCCAGCGGCTCAGGGTGGATGAACACTGAAGCTTTCTTT.

The chain joins TRBV30 to TRBJ1-4; 9 nucleotides agree with TRBD1. CDR3 length: 13 residues. Germline-derived CDR1 and CDR2 are GTSNPN and SVGIG (reference sequence). Unmatched junction bases numbered 11, after V lost 7 bases and J lost 11 bases. The CDR3 sequence is CAYLRTGVWKLFF. CDR3 nucleotide sequence: TGTGCCTACCTGAGGACAGGGGTTTGGAAACTGTTTTTT. The variable domain in full, completed from reference TRBV30 and TRBJ1-4, reads SQTIHQWPATLVQPVGSPLSLECTVEGTSNPNLYWYRQAAGRGLQLLFYSVGIGQISSEVPQNLSASRPQDRQFILSSKKLLLSDSGFYLCAYLRTGVWKLFFGSGTQLSVL.

This clone was seen a handful of times. The J gene is TRBJ1-5, the V gene TRBV5-6; the match to TRBD1 covers 10 bases. The V gene end was trimmed by 6 bases and the J gene end by 5 bases; junction bases not matched to a gene: 5. This CDR3 region has 14 residues. Germline CDR1 is SGHDT and CDR2 is YYEEEE. CDR3 nucleotides: TGTGCCAGCAACAACGGACAGGGGGATCAGCCCCAGCATTTT. It yields the protein CASNNGQGDQPQHF. Drawing the rest from reference TRBV5-6 and TRBJ1-5, the complete variable domain is DAGVTQSPTHLIKTRGQQVTLRCSPKSGHDTVSWYQQALGQGPQFIFQYYEEEERQRGNFPDRFSGHQFPNYSSELNVNALLLGDSALYLCASNNGQGDQPQHFGDGTRLSIL.

The chain is built from TRBV9 and TRBJ2-5; D is tentatively TRBD1 or TRBD2 (6 bases each). The germline V gene encodes CDR1 SGDLS and CDR2 YYNGEE. Trimming took 4 bases from V and 7 from J, leaving 17 bases between them. This CDR3 comprises 14 residues. DNA of the CDR3: TGTGCCAGCAGCCCCTTGGGGGGCCCGGGGACCCAGTACTTC. Protein sequence: CASSPLGGPGTQYF. Full variable domain (remainder filled in from reference TRBV9 and TRBJ2-5): DSGVTQTPKHLITATGQRVTLRCSPRSGDLSVYWYQQSLDQGLQFLIQYYNGEERAKGNILERFSAQQFPDLHSELNLSSLELGDSALYFCASSPLGGPGTQYFGPGTRLLVL.

The V gene is TRBV7-2, the J gene TRBJ2-3; no reliable D call. The germline gives CDR1 SGHTA, CDR2 FQGNSA. V lost 5 bases and J lost 0, with 3 bases in between. The CDR3 contains 12 residues. The CDR3 nucleotides are TGTGCCAGCAGCCCTAGCACAGATACGCAGTATTTT. It yields the protein CASSPSTDTQYF.

CDR3 region: CSAGVSDYGYTF. As DNA, the CDR3 is TGCAGCGCAGGTGTGTCGGACTATGGCTACACCTTC. J is TRBJ1-2 and V is TRBV29-1; no firm D call. Trimming left V 7 bases short and J 3 bases short, with 12 bases between. This CDR3 is built from 12 residues. Germline V gene sequence: CDR1 SQVTM, CDR2 ANQGSEA.

The chain is built from TRBV30 and TRBJ2-1; TRBD1 agrees at 8 bases. In germline, CDR1 is GTSNPN, CDR2 SVGIG (reference sequence). V was clipped by 2 bases and J by 8 bases; unmatched bases: 5. This CDR3 contains 13 residues. The CDR3 sequence is CAWSPTGVDEQFF. In nucleotides, the CDR3 is TGTGCCTGGAGTCCGACAGGGGTCGATGAGCAGTTCTTC. Variable domain in full (rest from reference TRBV30 and TRBJ2-1): SQTIHQWPATLVQPVGSPLSLECTVEGTSNPNLYWYRQAAGRGLQLLFYSVGIGQISSEVPQNLSASRPQDRQFILSSKKLLLSDSGFYLCAWSPTGVDEQFFGPGTRLTVL.

V gene TRBV6-1 combines with J gene TRBJ2-7; 9 bases are shared with TRBD1. The germline V gene has CDR1 MNHNS and CDR2 SASEGT. V lost 3 bases, J lost 3 bases, and 6 bases stayed unmatched. CDR3 length equals 15 residues. The CDR3 DNA sequence: TGTGCCAGCAGTGATTGGACAGGGGAATTCTACGAGCAGTACTTC. It codes for CASSDWTGEFYEQYF.

The chain has TRBV6-5 and TRBJ1-2; 8 bases match TRBD1. Germline V gives CDR1 MNHEY, CDR2 SVGAGI. This CDR3 has 14 amino acids. V was clipped by 3 bases and J by 2 bases; unmatched bases: 2. CDR3 bases: TGTGCCAGCAGTTATGACAGGGGCAACTATGGCTACACCTTC. This gives the protein CASSYDRGNYGYTF.

This chain joins TRBV5-1 and TRBJ2-7; D is ambiguous. This CDR3 region has 11 residues. Germline V gene lookup returns CDR1 SGHRS and CDR2 YFSETQ. Trimming removed 1 base at V and 6 bases at J, with 5 bases between. DNA for the CDR3: TGCGCCAGCAGCTTGAATGTCGAGCAGTACTTC. Its protein product is CASSLNVEQYF.

The V call is TRBV29-1, the J call TRBJ2-1, with TRBD1 matching 9 bases. The CDR3 spans 13 residues. V dropped 3 bases and J dropped 5; count of bases not matched to a gene: 2. Germline V gives CDR1 SQVTM, CDR2 ANQGSEA. The CDR3 loop reads CSVEGQGNNEQFF. The CDR3, as DNA: TGCAGCGTTGAGGGACAGGGAAACAATGAGCAGTTCTTC.

J is TRBJ1-2 and V is TRBV19; D possibly corresponds to TRBD1 (5 bases). Germline V gene lookup returns CDR1 LNHDA and CDR2 SQIVND (reference sequence). V was cut by 5 bases and J by 4 bases, with 14 bases left in between. This CDR3 comprises 14 residues. In nucleotides, the CDR3 is TGTGCCAGTAGTTTAACTACAGGAATCTATGGCTACACCTTC. Residues: CASSLTTGIYGYTF.

V is TRBV5-1 and J is TRBJ1-1; a possible D gene is TRBD1 (5 bases). Germline loops: CDR1 SGHRS, CDR2 YFSETQ. This CDR3 region has 13 residues. V was pared by 4 bases and J by 5 bases, with 12 bases between. The CDR3 nucleotides are TGCGCCAGCAGCCCACGGGGGGAAACTGAAGCTTTCTTT. It specifies CASSPRGETEAFF.

This clone was detected only a few times. Other DNA sequences in the same sample also yield this CDR3. V and J are TRBV25-1 and TRBJ1-2; D possibly corresponds to TRBD1 (5 bases). The CDR3 consists of 12 residues. Germline V lookup: CDR1 MGHDK, CDR2 SYGVNS. Trimming left V 1 base short and J 7 bases short, with 7 bases between. CDR3 nucleotides: TGTGCCAGCAGTGAATGGGGCGCTGGCTACACCTTC. This gives the protein CASSEWGAGYTF.

V gene TRBV30 combines with J gene TRBJ1-2; D gene uncertain. There are 13 residues in the CDR3. Germline V gene lookup returns CDR1 GTSNPN and CDR2 SVGIG (reference sequence). Trimming cost V 0 bases and J 4 bases, with 9 bases left between them. CDR3 sequence: CAWSVKPGYGYTF. DNA of the CDR3: TGTGCCTGGAGTGTAAAGCCGGGCTATGGCTACACCTTC.

This clone was seen only once. At one end the junction does not follow the germline gene, possibly because of a read error. V and J are TRBV7-7 and TRBJ2-5, with no clear D. Per the germline V gene, CDR1 is SSHAT and CDR2 is FNYEAQ (reference sequence). The CDR3 has 13 amino acids. CDR3 loop: CASSFYLAETQYF. DNA for the CDR3: TGTGCTAGCAGCTTCTATCTGGCGGAGACCCAGTACTTC.

CDR3 sequence reads: CATPGVPIETQYF. The CDR3 region has the DNA TGTGCCACCCCAGGGGTCCCTATCGAGACCCAGTACTTC. The chain has TRBV7-2 and TRBJ2-5; D might be TRBD1 (6 bases). Per germline, CDR1 SGHTA and CDR2 FQGNSA. V lost 10 bases and J 5 bases, leaving 17 bases between the germline ends. The CDR3 contains 13 residues.